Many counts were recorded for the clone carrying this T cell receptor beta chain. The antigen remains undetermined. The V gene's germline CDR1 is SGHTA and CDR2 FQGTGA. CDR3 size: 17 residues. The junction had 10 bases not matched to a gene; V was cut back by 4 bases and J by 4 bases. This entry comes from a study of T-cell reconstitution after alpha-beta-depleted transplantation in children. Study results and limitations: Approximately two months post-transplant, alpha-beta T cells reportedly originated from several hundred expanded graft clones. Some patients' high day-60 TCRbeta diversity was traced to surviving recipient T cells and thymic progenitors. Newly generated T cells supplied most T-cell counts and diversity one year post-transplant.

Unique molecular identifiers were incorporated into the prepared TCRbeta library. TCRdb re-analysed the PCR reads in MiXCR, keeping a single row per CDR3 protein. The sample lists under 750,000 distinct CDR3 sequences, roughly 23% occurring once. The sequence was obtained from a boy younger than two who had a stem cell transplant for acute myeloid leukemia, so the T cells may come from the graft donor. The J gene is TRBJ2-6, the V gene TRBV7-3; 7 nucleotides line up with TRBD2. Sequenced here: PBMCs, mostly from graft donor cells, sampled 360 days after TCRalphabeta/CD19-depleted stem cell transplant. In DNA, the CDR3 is TGTGCCAGCAGCTCGAAACCGACTAGCTCCGGGGCCAACGTCCTGACTTTC. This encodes CASSSKPTSSGANVLTF.